This T cell receptor (beta chain) stems from a study of blood T cell repertoires in COVID-19. Overall study context: Samples taken during acute and convalescent COVID-19 were collected in the United States, Italy and Spain. In each case, the material was cDNA or gDNA derived from T cells, B-cell-depleted T cells, or PBMCs.

Per the original data handling: Estimation of nucleated cell counts was performed using reference gene primer amplification. Sequencing used immunoSEQ multiplex PCR; TCRdb keeps in-frame clones, though not all of them. Clonal size and the V and J genes are those of that table, whereas D and trimming came from the DNA. The sample records 95,000 to 150,000 clones, about 82% being singletons. Input material: peripheral blood. The TCR was taken from a man aged 60 to 69 with active or convalescent COVID-19.

CDR3 in DNA: TGTGCCAGCAAGGTCTCAGGGCCAGCCTATGGCTACACCTTC. Protein: CASKVSGPAYGYTF. The chain carries TRBV13 and TRBJ1-2; D perhaps matches TRBD1 (5 bases). From germline, CDR1 is PRHDT and CDR2 FYEKMQ (reference sequence). V shed 7 bases and J shed 4 bases, with 16 bases lying between them. This CDR3 contains 14 residues.